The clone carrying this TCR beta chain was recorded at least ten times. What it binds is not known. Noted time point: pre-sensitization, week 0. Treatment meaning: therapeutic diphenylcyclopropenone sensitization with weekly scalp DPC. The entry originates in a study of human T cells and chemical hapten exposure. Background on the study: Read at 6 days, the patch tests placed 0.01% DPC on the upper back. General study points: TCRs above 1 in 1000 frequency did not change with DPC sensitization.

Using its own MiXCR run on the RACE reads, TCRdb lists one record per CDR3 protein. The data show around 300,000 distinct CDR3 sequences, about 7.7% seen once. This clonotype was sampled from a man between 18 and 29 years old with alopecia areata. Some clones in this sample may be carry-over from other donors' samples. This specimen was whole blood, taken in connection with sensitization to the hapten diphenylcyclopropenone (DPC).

The CDR3: CSAGGGISYEQYF. DNA for the CDR3: TGCAGTGCGGGCGGTGGGATTTCCTACGAGCAGTACTTC. V and J are TRBV20-1 and TRBJ2-7; D not resolved. CDR1 is DFQATT and CDR2 is SNEGSKA in the germline V gene (reference sequence). V was shortened by 6 bases and J by 1 base, with 13 bases between the two germline ends. The CDR3 spans 13 residues.